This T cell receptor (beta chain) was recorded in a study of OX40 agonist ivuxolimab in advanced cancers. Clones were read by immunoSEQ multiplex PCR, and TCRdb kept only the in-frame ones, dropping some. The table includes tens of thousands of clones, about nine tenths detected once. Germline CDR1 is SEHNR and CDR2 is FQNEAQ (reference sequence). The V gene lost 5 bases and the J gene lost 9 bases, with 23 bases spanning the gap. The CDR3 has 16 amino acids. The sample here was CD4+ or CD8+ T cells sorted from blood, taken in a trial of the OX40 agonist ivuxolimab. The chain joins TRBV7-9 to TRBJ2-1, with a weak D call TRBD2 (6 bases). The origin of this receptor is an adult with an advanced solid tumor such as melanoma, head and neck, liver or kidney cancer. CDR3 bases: TGTGCCAGCAGCCAAATAGCGGTCGGAGAGGGGTCTGAGCAGTTCTTC. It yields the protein CASSQIAVGEGSEQFF.